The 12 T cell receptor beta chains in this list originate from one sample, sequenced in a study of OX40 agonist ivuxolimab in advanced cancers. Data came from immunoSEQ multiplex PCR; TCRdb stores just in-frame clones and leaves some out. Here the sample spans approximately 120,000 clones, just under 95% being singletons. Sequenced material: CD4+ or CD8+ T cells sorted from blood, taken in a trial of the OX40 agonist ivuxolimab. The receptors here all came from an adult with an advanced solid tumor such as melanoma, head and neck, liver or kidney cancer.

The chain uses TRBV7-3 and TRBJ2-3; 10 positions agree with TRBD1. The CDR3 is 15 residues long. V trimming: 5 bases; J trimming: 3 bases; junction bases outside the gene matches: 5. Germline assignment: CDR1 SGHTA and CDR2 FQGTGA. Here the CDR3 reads CASSTTGGATDTQYF. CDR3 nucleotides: TGTGCCAGCAGCACGACAGGGGGCGCGACAGATACGCAGTATTTT. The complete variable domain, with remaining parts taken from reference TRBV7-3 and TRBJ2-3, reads GAGVSQTPSNKVTEKGKYVELRCDPISGHTALYWYRQSLGQGPEFLIYFQGTGAADDSGLPNDRFFAVRPEGSVSTLKIQRTERGDSAVYLCASSTTGGATDTQYFGPGTRLTVL.

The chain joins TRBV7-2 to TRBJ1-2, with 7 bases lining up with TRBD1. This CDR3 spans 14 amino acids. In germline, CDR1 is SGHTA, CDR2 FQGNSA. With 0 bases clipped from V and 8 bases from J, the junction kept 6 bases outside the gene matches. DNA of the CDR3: TGTGCCAGCAGCTTAGCAGGGGGCGCCGTCGGCTACACCTTC. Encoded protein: CASSLAGGAVGYTF.

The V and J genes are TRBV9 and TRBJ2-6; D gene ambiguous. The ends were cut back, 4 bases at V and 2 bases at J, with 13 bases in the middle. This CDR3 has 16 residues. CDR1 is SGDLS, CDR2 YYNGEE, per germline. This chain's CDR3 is CASSPRVSPGANVLTF. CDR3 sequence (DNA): TGTGCCAGCAGCCCCCGGGTCAGTCCTGGGGCCAACGTCCTGACTTTC.

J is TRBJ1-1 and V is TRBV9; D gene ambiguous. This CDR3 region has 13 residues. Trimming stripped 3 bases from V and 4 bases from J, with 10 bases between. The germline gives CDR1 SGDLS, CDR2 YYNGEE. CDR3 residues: CASSADGATEAFF. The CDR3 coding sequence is TGTGCCAGCAGCGCCGACGGTGCCACTGAAGCTTTCTTT.

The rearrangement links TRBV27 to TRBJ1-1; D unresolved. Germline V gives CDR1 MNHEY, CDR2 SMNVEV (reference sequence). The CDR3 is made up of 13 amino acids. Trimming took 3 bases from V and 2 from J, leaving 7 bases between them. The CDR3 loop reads CASSFGDNTEAFF. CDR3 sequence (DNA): TGTGCCAGCAGTTTTGGAGATAACACTGAAGCTTTCTTT.

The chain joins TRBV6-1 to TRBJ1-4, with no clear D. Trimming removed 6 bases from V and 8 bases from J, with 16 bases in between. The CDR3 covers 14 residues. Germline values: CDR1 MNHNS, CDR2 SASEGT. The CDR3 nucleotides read TGTGCCAGCAGCTTCACTAACCGAGACGAAAAACTGTTTTTT. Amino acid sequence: CASSFTNRDEKLFF.

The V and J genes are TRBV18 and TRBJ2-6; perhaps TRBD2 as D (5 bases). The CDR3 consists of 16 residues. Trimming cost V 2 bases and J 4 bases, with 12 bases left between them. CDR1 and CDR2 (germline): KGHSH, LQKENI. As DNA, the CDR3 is TGTGCCAGCTCACCAGAGGGCTTCTCCGGGGCCAACGTCCTGACTTTC. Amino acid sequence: CASSPEGFSGANVLTF.

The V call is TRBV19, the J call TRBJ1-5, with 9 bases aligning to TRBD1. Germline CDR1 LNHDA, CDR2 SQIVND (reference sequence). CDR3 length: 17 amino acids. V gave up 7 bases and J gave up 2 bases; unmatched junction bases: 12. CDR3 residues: CASIPGTGGYGNQPQHF. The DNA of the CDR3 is TGTGCCAGTATCCCCGGAACAGGGGGCTATGGCAATCAGCCCCAGCATTTT.

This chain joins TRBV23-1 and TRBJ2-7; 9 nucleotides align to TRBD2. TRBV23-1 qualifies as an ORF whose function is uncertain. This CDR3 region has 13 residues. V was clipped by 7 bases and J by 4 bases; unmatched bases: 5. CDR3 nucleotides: TGCGCCAGCAACCGACTAGCGGATTACGAGCAGTACTTC. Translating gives CASNRLADYEQYF.

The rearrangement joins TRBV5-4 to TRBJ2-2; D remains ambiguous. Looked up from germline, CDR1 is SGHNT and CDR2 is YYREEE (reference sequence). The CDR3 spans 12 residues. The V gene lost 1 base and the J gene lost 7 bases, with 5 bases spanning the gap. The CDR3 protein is CASSLQHGELFF. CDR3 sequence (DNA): TGTGCCAGCAGCTTGCAACACGGGGAGCTGTTTTTT.

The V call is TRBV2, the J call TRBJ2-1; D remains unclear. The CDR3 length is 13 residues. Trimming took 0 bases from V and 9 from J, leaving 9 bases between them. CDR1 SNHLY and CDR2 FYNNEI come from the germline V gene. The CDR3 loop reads CASSEARAREQFF. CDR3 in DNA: TGTGCCAGCAGTGAAGCGCGAGCTCGTGAGCAGTTCTTC.

CDR3 bases: TGTGCCAGCAGTTACTCCTCGGTCACAGATACGCAGTATTTT. It translates to CASSYSSVTDTQYF. The chain carries TRBV6-5 and TRBJ2-3; D is undetermined. Between the trimmed V and J ends, which lost 0 bases and 2 bases, there was a span of 6 bases. There are 14 residues in the CDR3. Germline CDR1 and CDR2: MNHEY and SVGAGI.